This T cell receptor beta chain is from a study of low-dose radiotherapy and immunotherapy resistance in tumors. This CDR3 has 14 residues. Germline CDR1 is SGDLS and CDR2 is YYNGEE. Deletions cut 4 bases from V and 2 bases from J, with 13 bases between. TRAV- and TRBV-specific primers were used for first-strand cDNA, which covered alpha and beta chains. Amplification of TCRs used a constant-region primer and V-primer adapter for around 20 PCR cycles. TCRdb reprocessed the reads via MiXCR and lists one record per CDR3 protein. The table lists 13,000 to 15,000 distinct CDR3 sequences, roughly 50% of them singletons.

The V and J genes are TRBV9 and TRBJ2-7; D is possibly TRBD1 (5 bases). The receptor was derived from a human donor with advanced metastatic prostate, ovarian, gallbladder or colorectal cancer (not recorded which). This table probably holds off-target reads from a library built for another chain. This CDR3 reads CASSSTETAYEQYF. CDR3 DNA sequence: TGTGCCAGCAGCTCCACCGAGACAGCCTACGAGCAGTACTTC.